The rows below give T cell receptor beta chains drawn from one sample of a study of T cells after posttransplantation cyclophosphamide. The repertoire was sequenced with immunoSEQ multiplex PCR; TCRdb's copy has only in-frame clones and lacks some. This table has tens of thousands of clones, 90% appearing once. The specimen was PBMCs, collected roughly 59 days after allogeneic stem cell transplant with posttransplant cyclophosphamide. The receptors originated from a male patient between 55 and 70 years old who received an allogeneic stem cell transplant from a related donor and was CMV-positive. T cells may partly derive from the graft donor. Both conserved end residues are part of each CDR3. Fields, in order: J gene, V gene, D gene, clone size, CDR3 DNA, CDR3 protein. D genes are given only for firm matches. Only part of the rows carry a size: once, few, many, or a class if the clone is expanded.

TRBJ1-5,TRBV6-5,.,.,TGTGCCAGCAGTCGGGACAAGAATCAGCCCCAGCATTTT,CASSRDKNQPQHF
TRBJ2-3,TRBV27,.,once,TGTGCCAGCAGCCCCCTCAAGGGGTTTATCACAGATACGCAGTATTTT,CASSPLKGFITDTQYF
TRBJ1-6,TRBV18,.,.,TGTGCCAGCTCAACAGCGGATAATTCACCCCTCCACTTT,CASSTADNSPLHF
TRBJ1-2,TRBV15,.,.,TGTGCCACCAGCAGAGATGGAGGAAGATATGGCTACACCTTC,CATSRDGGRYGYTF
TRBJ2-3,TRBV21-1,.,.,TGTGCCAGCAGCATCCGCCCCGGACAGACAGATACGCAGTATTTT,CASSIRPGQTDTQYF
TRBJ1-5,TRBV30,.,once,TGTGCCTGGAAGGGGCCCCCCGGGCAGCCCCAGCATTTT,CAWKGPPGQPQHF
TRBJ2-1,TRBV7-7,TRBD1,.,TGTGCCAGCAGCTTAACGCACAGACAGGGATTGGATGAGCAGTTCTTC,CASSLTHRQGLDEQFF
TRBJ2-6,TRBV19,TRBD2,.,TGTGCCAGTAGCTATAGCGGGGGGGCCTCCTCTGGGGCCAACGTCCTGACTTTC,CASSYSGGASSGANVLTF
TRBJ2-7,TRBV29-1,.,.,TGCAGCGCCGAAGGCCCTGGAGGGTACGAGCAGTACTTC,CSAEGPGGYEQYF
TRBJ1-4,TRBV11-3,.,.,TGTGCCAGCAGCCCGGGGGGTACAACTAATGAAAAACTGTTTTTT,CASSPGGTTNEKLFF
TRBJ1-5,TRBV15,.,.,TGTGCCACCAGCAGAGTATTTCGACAGCCACCTTCGCCCCAGCATTTT,CATSRVFRQPPSPQHF
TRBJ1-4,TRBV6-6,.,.,TGTGCCAGCAGTTCGACCCCCGGGTCAACTAATGAAAAACTGTTTTTT,CASSSTPGSTNEKLFF
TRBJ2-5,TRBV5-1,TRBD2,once,TGCGCCAGCAGCTTGATTAGCGGGCTGTACCAAGAGACCCAGTACTTC,CASSLISGLYQETQYF
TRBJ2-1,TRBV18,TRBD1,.,TGTGCCAGCTCACCACTGCGGACAGGTAGCTCCTACAATGAGCAGTTCTTC,CASSPLRTGSSYNEQFF
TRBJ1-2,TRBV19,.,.,TGTGCCAGTACACCGCGAGAGGGTTTCAATGGCTACACCTTC,CASTPREGFNGYTF
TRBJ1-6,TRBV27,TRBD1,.,TGTGCCAGCAGTTTACTCGGACAGGGGGGTTCACCCCTCCACTTT,CASSLLGQGGSPLHF
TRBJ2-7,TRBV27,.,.,TGTGCCAGCAGTAGAATCGGTGCCAACGGGGGCGAGCAGTACTTC,CASSRIGANGGEQYF
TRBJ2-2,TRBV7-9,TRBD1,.,TGTGCCAGCAGCTTCCGGACAGGTGATACGAACACCGGGGAGCTGTTTTTT,CASSFRTGDTNTGELFF
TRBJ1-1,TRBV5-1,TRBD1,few,TGCGCCAGCAGCTACCAGACAGGGGGGACGAACACTGAAGCTTTCTTT,CASSYQTGGTNTEAFF
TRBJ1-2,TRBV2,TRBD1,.,TGTGCCAGCAGCGCTATCGACAGGGTCGGAGGCTACACCTTC,CASSAIDRVGGYTF
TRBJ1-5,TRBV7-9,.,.,TGTGCCAGCAGCTTTGGTCCTGGGGGGTACAGCAATCAGCCCCAGCATTTT,CASSFGPGGYSNQPQHF
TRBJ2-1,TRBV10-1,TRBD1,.,TGCGCCAGCTCCGGGACAGGAGTCTACAATGAGCAGTTCTTC,CASSGTGVYNEQFF
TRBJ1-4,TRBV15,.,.,TGTGCCACCTTGGGGGGGTATAATGAAAAACTGTTTTTT,CATLGGYNEKLFF
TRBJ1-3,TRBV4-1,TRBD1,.,TGCGCCAGCAGCCACCTGACAGGGGACATCGGAAACACCATATATTTT,CASSHLTGDIGNTIYF
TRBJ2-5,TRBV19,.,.,TGTGCCAGTAGTATAGTGGGGCCCCGGGTGGGGGGCCAAGAGACCCAGTACTTC,CASSIVGPRVGGQETQYF
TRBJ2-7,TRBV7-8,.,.,TGTGCCAGCAGCCGAAGGGGCTACGAGCAGTACTTC,CASSRRGYEQYF
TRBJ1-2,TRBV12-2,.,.,TGTGCAAGTCGACACCGGGACTCCGGTCTCTATGGCTACACCTTC,CASRHRDSGLYGYTF
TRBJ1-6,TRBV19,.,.,TGTGCCAGTAGTACATACAGTCCGCCTTCACCCCTCCACTTT,CASSTYSPPSPLHF
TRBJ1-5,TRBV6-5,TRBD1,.,TGTGCCAGCAGTTACTCGACAGGGAGTAATCAGCCCCAGCATTTT,CASSYSTGSNQPQHF
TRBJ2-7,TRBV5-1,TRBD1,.,TGCGCCAGCAGCCCCGGGACAGGAGTCTACGAGCAGTACTTC,CASSPGTGVYEQYF
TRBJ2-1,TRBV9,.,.,TGTGCCAGCAGCGCCAACAATGAGCAGTTCTTC,CASSANNEQFF
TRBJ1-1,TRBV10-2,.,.,TGCGCCAGCAGTGAGGGCGGGAACACTGAAGCTTTCTTT,CASSEGGNTEAFF
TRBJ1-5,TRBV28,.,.,TGTGCCAGCAGTTTAGAGGTAAATCAGCCCCAGCATTTT,CASSLEVNQPQHF
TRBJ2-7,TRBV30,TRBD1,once,TGTGCCTGGAGTGTCGGGACAGGGCTCTACGAGCAGTACTTC,CAWSVGTGLYEQYF
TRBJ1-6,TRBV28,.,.,TGTGCCAGCAGCTCTATCAATTCACCCCTCCACTTT,CASSSINSPLHF
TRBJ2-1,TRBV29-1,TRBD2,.,TGCAGCGTTAAAGACGGGGGGGCCGGAATTAATGAGCAGTTCTTC,CSVKDGGAGINEQFF
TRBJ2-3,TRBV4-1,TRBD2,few,TGCGCCAGCAGCCAACCTATCCTAGCGGGGGACCGAAATACGCAGTATTTT,CASSQPILAGDRNTQYF
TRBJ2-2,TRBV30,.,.,TGTGCCTGGAGTACGCGGGGGCTGCGGGGACCCAGGATCGGGGAGCTGTTTTTT,CAWSTRGLRGPRIGELFF
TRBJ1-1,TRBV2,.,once,TGTGCCAGCAGTCGCACAGGGAACACTGAAGCTTTCTTT,CASSRTGNTEAFF
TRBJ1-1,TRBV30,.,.,TGTGCCTGGAAAAGTTGGGCCACTGAAGCTTTCTTT,CAWKSWATEAFF
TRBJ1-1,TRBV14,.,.,TGTGCCAGCAGCCGGGGGGTTGCTAGGATGAAGAACACTGAAGCTTTCTTT,CASSRGVARMKNTEAFF